These 15 T cell receptor beta chains share one sample of origin, sequenced in a study of cytomegalovirus exposure and HLA in healthy donors. In the PCR, 60 Vbeta and 13 Jbeta primers were used. Repertoires were generated with immunoSEQ multiplex PCR, while TCRdb's copy carries only in-frame clones and drops some. The sample has some 150,000 clones, around 79% seen once. Material: PBMCs. These receptors were taken from a man aged 30 to 45 in good health and CMV-seropositive.

This chain links TRBV9 with TRBJ1-2; tentative D call: TRBD1 (6 bases). This CDR3 has 15 residues. The germline V and J ends were trimmed by 2 bases and 8 bases, with 19 bases remaining between them. Germline V gene data show CDR1 as SGDLS and CDR2 as YYNGEE. Written as DNA, the CDR3 is TGTGCCAGCAGCGTTGTAGGTGAGGGGGAGGGAGGCTACACCTTC. It encodes CASSVVGEGEGGYTF. Using reference TRBV9 and TRBJ1-2 for the parts outside the CDR3, the full variable domain is DSGVTQTPKHLITATGQRVTLRCSPRSGDLSVYWYQQSLDQGLQFLIQYYNGEERAKGNILERFSAQQFPDLHSELNLSSLELGDSALYFCASSVVGEGEGGYTFGSGTRLTVV.

The CDR3: CASSPREATEAFF. CDR3 bases: TGTGCCAGCAGTCCCAGGGAGGCCACTGAAGCTTTCTTT. The V gene is TRBV2, the J gene TRBJ1-1; TRBD1 might be the D (5 bases). The CDR3 has 13 residues. Trimming removed 5 bases at V and 4 bases at J, with 11 bases between. Germline V gene data show CDR1 as SNHLY and CDR2 as FYNNEI.

V is TRBV2 and J is TRBJ2-3; weak D call: TRBD2 (5 bases). V lost 5 bases to trimming and J lost 1 base, with 10 bases between them. This CDR3 has 14 amino acids. The germline V gene encodes CDR1 SNHLY and CDR2 FYNNEI. CDR3 bases: TGTGCCAGCAGTCAGGAGGCTTGCACAGATACGCAGTATTTT. This translates into CASSQEACTDTQYF.

The CDR3 sequence is CASSTPIFQETQYF. The CDR3 coding sequence is TGTGCCAGCAGTACTCCGATCTTCCAAGAGACCCAGTACTTC. This rearrangement joins TRBV2 to TRBJ2-5, with D unclear. V was cut by 5 bases and J by 1 base, with 11 bases left in between. This CDR3 is 14 amino acids long. Germline V gene sequence: CDR1 SNHLY, CDR2 FYNNEI.

The chain couples TRBV27 to TRBJ2-2; D might be TRBD2 (5 bases). The V end was cut by 6 bases, the J end by 4 bases, with 15 bases between. Germline CDR1 reads MNHEY; CDR2 reads SMNVEV (reference sequence). The CDR3 covers 15 residues. The CDR3 here is CASSPSLGGTGELFF. The CDR3 DNA follows: TGTGCCAGCAGCCCATCACTAGGCGGCACCGGGGAGCTGTTTTTT.

V and J are TRBV30 and TRBJ1-3, with 9 bases matching TRBD1. Germline V gene sequence: CDR1 GTSNPN, CDR2 SVGIG (reference sequence). CDR3 length equals 16 residues. V was pared by 3 bases and J by 2 bases, with 8 bases of the junction left unmatched. CDR3 DNA sequence: TGTGCCTGGAGCGCCGGGACAGGGTTTACTGGAAACACCATATATTTT. Translated: CAWSAGTGFTGNTIYF.

This clone appeared a few times. The rearrangement uses TRBV5-1 and TRBJ1-1, with 10 bases identical to TRBD1. Germline CDR1 SGHRS, CDR2 YFSETQ. The CDR3 is 15 residues long. V dropped 4 bases and J dropped 10; count of bases not matched to a gene: 13. The CDR3, as DNA: TGCGCCAGCAGCCCCGACCCCGGGACAGGGGTGGGAGCTTTCTTT. Protein product: CASSPDPGTGVGAFF.

The V call is TRBV5-1, the J call TRBJ2-7; TRBD1 agrees at 9 bases. V lost 1 base and J lost 4; bases outside the gene matches: 6. The germline V gene has CDR1 SGHRS and CDR2 YFSETQ. This CDR3 contains 15 residues. The CDR3 DNA sequence: TGCGCCAGCAGCTTGTTCACAGGGGGCGTTTACGAGCAGTACTTC. Protein sequence: CASSLFTGGVYEQYF.

This clone was found once. Other DNA sequences in the sample encode the same CDR3. The chain joins TRBV29-1 to TRBJ1-4; 8 bases fit TRBD1. The CDR3 length is 12 residues. V was clipped by 4 bases and J by 7 bases; unmatched bases: 2. Germline V CDR1 and CDR2: SQVTM, ANQGSEA. The DNA of the CDR3 is TGCAGCGTTGGTCAGGGGGCTGAAAAACTGTTTTTT. This gives the protein CSVGQGAEKLFF.

V and J are TRBV6-4 and TRBJ2-1; no clear D. The CDR3 is made up of 15 amino acids. V was clipped by 4 bases and J by 0 bases, with 10 bases between them. The V gene's germline CDR1 is MRHNA and CDR2 SNTAGT. The CDR3 DNA is TGTGCCAGCAGTGTCGACTTCAGCTCCTACAATGAGCAGTTCTTC. This gives the protein CASSVDFSSYNEQFF.

A few counts support this clone. The chain combines TRBV4-1 with TRBJ1-5; the match to TRBD1 covers 9 bases. The CDR3 contains 18 residues. The germline V gene has CDR1 MGHRA and CDR2 YSYEKL. J was trimmed by 5 bases and V by 2 bases; bases with no gene match: 13. The CDR3 DNA reads TGCGCCAGCAGCCAACGATGGGACAGGGTGATGGAAGATCAGCCCCAGCATTTT. It yields the protein CASSQRWDRVMEDQPQHF.

The chain links TRBV2 to TRBJ2-5; D is possibly TRBD1 (6 bases). Trimming took off 4 bases at V and 0 bases at J, with 6 bases between the two ends. Germline values: CDR1 SNHLY, CDR2 FYNNEI. CDR3 size: 13 residues. The DNA for the CDR3 is TGTGCCAGCAGTGGGACAGACCAAGAGACCCAGTACTTC. As protein: CASSGTDQETQYF.

In regard to this clone: One end of the junction does not line up with germline, which may come from a read error. The rearrangement joins TRBV5-1 to TRBJ1-5; 8 bases are a match to TRBD1. The CDR3 is made up of 15 amino acids. The germline V gene encodes CDR1 SGHRS and CDR2 YFSETQ. The DNA for the CDR3 is TGCGCCGGCAGATACGGACAGGGAGGGGACCAGCCCCAGCATTTT. Amino acids: CAGRYGQGGDQPQHF.

The genes are TRBV30 and TRBJ1-1, with D unclear. The CDR3 runs 12 residues. CDR1 is GTSNPN and CDR2 is SVGIG in the germline V gene (reference sequence). The V end was cut by 1 base, the J end by 11 bases, with 14 bases between. The CDR3 spells CAWSGSRVGAFF. The CDR3 region has the DNA TGTGCCTGGAGTGGATCGAGGGTGGGGGCTTTCTTT. The whole variable domain, filled in from reference TRBV30 and TRBJ1-1, reads SQTIHQWPATLVQPVGSPLSLECTVEGTSNPNLYWYRQAAGRGLQLLFYSVGIGQISSEVPQNLSASRPQDRQFILSSKKLLLSDSGFYLCAWSGSRVGAFFGQGTRLTVV.

The chain is built from TRBV10-2 and TRBJ2-1, with 7 bases lining up with TRBD2. CDR3 length equals 15 residues. Trimming removed 3 bases from V and 6 bases from J; junction bases left unmatched: 8. The V gene's germline CDR1 is WSHSY and CDR2 SAAADI. The DNA for the CDR3 is TGCGCCAGCAGTGAACCGGCTAGCGGTATCAATGAGCAGTTCTTC. Protein sequence: CASSEPASGINEQFF.